These 2 T cell receptor beta chains were all obtained from the same sample, sequenced in a study of OX40 agonist ivuxolimab in advanced cancers. Only in-frame clones appear in the TCRdb table, and some are missing; sequencing was by immunoSEQ multiplex PCR. The table lists about 79,000 clones, roughly 94% of them singletons, with around a tenth in the top ten. Sequences were derived from CD4+ or CD8+ T cells sorted from blood, sampled in a trial of the OX40 agonist ivuxolimab. The source is an adult with an advanced solid tumor such as melanoma, head and neck, liver or kidney cancer.

The chain carries TRBV9 and TRBJ1-5; a possible D gene is TRBD1 (5 bases). V was shortened by 3 bases and J by 6 bases, with 7 bases between the two germline ends. The CDR3 covers 12 residues. Germline CDR1 and CDR2: SGDLS and YYNGEE. CDR3 protein: CASSEGSQPQHF. The DNA for the CDR3 is TGTGCCAGCAGCGAGGGGTCTCAGCCCCAGCATTTT. Full variable domain (outside the CDR3, taken from reference TRBV9 and TRBJ1-5): DSGVTQTPKHLITATGQRVTLRCSPRSGDLSVYWYQQSLDQGLQFLIQYYNGEERAKGNILERFSAQQFPDLHSELNLSSLELGDSALYFCASSEGSQPQHFGDGTRLSIL.

The chain has TRBV2 and TRBJ1-3; no reliable D call. Germline V gene data show CDR1 as SNHLY and CDR2 as FYNNEI. V shed 6 bases and J shed 0 bases, with 12 bases lying between them. The length of the CDR3 is 15 residues. CDR3 coding DNA: TGTGCCAGCAGGAACCAGTTTTCCTCTGGAAACACCATATATTTT. This sequence encodes CASRNQFSSGNTIYF.